This TCR beta chain originates from a study of shared clonotypes between healthy human individuals. Study-level findings and limits: As a rule, naive subsets had a larger estimated richness than memory subsets.

As for this clone: The antigen remains undetermined. Other nucleotide sequences from this sample produce the same CDR3.

CDR1 is MDHEN, CDR2 SYDVKM, per germline. CDR3 size: 13 residues. V was trimmed by 1 base and J by 4 bases, leaving 6 bases between them. The assay ran at deep level. Here immunoSEQ multiplex PCR was the method, and the copy in TCRdb shows in-frame clones only, minus some. Of 2.3 million or so clones listed, over 90% are singletons. Input material: naive CD4+ T cells from PBMCs. The subset denotes: CD45RA+ positively selected. The chain carries TRBV28 and TRBJ2-3; D call uncertain. This receptor was identified in a man aged 18 to 35 in good health. Some clones in this sample may be carry-over from other donors' samples. The CDR3 spells CASSLSGADTQYF. The CDR3, as DNA: TGTGCCAGCAGTTTATCGGGCGCAGATACGCAGTATTTT. Full variable domain (missing parts from reference TRBV28 and TRBJ2-3): DVKVTQSSRYLVKRTGEKVFLECVQDMDHENMFWYRQDPGLGLRLIYFSYDVKMKEKGDIPEGYSVSREKKERFSLILESASTNQTSMYLCASSLSGADTQYFGPGTRLTVL.